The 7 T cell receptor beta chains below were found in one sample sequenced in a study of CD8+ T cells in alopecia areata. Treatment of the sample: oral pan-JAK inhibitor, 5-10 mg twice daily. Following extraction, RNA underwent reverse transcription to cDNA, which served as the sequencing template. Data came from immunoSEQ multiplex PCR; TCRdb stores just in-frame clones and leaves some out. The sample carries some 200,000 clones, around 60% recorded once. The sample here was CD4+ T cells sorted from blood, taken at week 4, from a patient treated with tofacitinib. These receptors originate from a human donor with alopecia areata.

CDR3: CASRGLAGGETQYF. The CDR3 DNA reads TGTGCCAGCAGGGGACTAGCGGGGGGCGAGACCCAGTACTTC. V gene TRBV6-5 combines with J gene TRBJ2-5; the match to TRBD2 covers 15 bases. This CDR3 is built from 14 residues. V shed 6 bases and J 5 bases; nucleotides not matched to a gene: 1. CDR1 MNHEY and CDR2 SVGAGI come from the germline V gene.

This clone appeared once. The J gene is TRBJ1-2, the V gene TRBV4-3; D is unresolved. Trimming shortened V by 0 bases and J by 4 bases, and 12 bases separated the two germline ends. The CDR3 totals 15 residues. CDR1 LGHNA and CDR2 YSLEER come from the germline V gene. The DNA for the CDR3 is TGCGCCAGCAGCCAAGAGCGTCCACCGTTCTATGGCTACACCTTC. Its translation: CASSQERPPFYGYTF.

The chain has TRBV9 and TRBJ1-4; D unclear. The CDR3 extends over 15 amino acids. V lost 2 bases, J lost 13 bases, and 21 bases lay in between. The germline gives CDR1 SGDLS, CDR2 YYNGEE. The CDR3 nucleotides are TGTGCCAGCAGCGTCGATTATATACCGGGGATAGGACTGTTTTTT. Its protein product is CASSVDYIPGIGLFF. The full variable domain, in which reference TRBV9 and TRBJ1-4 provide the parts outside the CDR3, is DSGVTQTPKHLITATGQRVTLRCSPRSGDLSVYWYQQSLDQGLQFLIQYYNGEERAKGNILERFSAQQFPDLHSELNLSSLELGDSALYFCASSVDYIPGIGLFFGSGTQLSVL.

As DNA, the CDR3 is TGTGCCAGCAGCCAAGGAGAGACTAGGGGCATCGTCGAGCAGTACTTC. Amino acids: CASSQGETRGIVEQYF. The chain recombines TRBV4-2 with TRBJ2-7, with D perhaps TRBD2 (6 bases). Germline lookup yields CDR1 LGHNA and CDR2 YNFKEQ. The CDR3 loop spans 16 amino acids. With 1 base removed from V and 6 bases from J, the gap between germline ends came to 19 bases.

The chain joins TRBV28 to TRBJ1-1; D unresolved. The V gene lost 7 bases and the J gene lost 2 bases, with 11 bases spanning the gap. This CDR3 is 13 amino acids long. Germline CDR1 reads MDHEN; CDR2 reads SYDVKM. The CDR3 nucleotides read TGTGCCAGCATGGGGTGGGCAAACACTGAAGCTTTCTTT. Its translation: CASMGWANTEAFF.

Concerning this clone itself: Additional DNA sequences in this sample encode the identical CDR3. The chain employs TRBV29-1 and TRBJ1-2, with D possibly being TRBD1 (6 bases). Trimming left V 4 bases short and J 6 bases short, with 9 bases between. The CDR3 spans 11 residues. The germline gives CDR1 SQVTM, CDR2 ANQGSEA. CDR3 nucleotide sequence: TGCAGCGTTGGGGGGGCGGATGGCTACACCTTC. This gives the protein CSVGGADGYTF.

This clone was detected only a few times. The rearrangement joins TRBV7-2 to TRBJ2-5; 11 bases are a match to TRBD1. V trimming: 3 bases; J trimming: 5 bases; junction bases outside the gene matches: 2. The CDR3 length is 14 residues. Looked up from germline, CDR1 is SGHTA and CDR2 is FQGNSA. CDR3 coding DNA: TGTGCCAGCAGCTTGGACAGGGGGCATGAGACCCAGTACTTC. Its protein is CASSLDRGHETQYF.